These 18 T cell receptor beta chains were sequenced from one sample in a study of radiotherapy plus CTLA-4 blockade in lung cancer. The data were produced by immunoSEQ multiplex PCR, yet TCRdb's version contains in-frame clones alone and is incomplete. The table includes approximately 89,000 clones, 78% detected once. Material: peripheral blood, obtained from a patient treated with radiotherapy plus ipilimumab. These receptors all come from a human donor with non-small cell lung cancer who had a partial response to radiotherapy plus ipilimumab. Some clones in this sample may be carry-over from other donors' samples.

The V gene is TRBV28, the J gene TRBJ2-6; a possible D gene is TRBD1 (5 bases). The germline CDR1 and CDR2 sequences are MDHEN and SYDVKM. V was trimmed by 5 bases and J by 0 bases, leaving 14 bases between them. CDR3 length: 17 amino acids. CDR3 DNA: TGTGCCAGCAGTACCAGGGATCTGGGCTCTGGGGCCAACGTCCTGACTTTC. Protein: CASSTRDLGSGANVLTF.

The CDR3 bases are TGTGCCAGCAGCTTAGAAACCCGCGCAGATACGCAGTATTTT. Its translation is CASSLETRADTQYF. V is TRBV5-8 and J is TRBJ2-3; D unresolved. CDR1 and CDR2 (germline): SGHTS, YDEGEE. Deletions cut 2 bases from V and 4 bases from J, with 11 bases between. The CDR3 is 14 residues long.

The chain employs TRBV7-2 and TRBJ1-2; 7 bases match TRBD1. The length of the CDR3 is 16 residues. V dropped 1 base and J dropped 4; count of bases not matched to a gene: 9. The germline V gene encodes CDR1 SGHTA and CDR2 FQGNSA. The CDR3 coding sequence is TGTGCCAGCAGCTTAGAGGGCCGGACAGGTTTCTATGGCTACACCTTC. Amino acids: CASSLEGRTGFYGYTF.

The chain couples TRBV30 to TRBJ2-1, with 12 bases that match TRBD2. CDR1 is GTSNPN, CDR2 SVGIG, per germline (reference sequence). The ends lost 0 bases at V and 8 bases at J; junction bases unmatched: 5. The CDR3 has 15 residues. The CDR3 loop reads CAWSVKTSGSYEQFF. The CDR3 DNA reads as TGTGCCTGGAGTGTAAAGACTAGCGGGAGCTATGAGCAGTTCTTC.

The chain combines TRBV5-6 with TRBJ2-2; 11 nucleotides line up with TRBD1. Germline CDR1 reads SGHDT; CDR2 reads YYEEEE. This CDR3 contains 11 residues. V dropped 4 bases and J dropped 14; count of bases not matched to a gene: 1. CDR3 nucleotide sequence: TGTGCCAGCAGCGGGACAGGGGGACTGTTTTTT. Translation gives CASSGTGGLFF.

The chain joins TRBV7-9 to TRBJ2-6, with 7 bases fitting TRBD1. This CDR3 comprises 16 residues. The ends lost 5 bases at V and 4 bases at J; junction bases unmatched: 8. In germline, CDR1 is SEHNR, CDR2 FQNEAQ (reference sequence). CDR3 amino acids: CASSPYRGPGANVLTF. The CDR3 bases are TGTGCCAGCAGCCCCTACAGGGGACCCGGGGCCAACGTCCTGACTTTC.

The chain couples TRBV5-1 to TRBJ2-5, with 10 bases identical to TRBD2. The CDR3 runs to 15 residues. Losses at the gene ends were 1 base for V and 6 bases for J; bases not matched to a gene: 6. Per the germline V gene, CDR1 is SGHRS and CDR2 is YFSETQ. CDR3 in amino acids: CASSLSLAGEQTQYF. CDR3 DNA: TGCGCCAGCAGCTTGTCCCTAGCGGGAGAACAGACCCAGTACTTC.

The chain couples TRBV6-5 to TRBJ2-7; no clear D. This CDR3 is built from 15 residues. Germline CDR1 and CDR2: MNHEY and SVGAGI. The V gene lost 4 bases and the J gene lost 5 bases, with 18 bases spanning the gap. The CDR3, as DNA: TGTGCCAGCAGTTTCCGTGGTAGCACTAACAACGAGCAGTACTTC. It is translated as CASSFRGSTNNEQYF.

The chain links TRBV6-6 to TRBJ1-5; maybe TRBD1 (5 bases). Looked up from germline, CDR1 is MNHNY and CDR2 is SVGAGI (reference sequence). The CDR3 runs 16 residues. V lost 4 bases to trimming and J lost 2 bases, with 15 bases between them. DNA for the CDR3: TGTGCCAGCAGTTTTCCTACAGGTTCCCGCAATCAGCCCCAGCATTTT. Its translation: CASSFPTGSRNQPQHF.

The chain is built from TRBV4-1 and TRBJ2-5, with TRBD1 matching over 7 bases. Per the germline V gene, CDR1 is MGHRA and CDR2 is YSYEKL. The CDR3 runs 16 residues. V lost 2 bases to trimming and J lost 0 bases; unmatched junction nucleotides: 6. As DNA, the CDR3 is TGCGCCAGCAGCCAAAGATGGGGGACAGACCAAGAGACCCAGTACTTC. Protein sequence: CASSQRWGTDQETQYF.

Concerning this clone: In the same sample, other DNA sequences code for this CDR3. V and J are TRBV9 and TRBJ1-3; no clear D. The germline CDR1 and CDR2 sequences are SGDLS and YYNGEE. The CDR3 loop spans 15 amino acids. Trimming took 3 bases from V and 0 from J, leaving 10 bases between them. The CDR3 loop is CASSGGPSSGNTIYF. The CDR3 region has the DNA TGTGCCAGCAGCGGCGGGCCGAGCTCTGGAAACACCATATATTTT.

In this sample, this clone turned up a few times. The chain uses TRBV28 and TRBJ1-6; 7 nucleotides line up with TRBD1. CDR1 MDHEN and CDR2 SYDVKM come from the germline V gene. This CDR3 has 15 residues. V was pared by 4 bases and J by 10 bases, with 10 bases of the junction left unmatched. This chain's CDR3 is CASSSGTGVGSPLHF. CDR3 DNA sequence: TGTGCCAGCAGTTCGGGTACAGGGGTAGGGTCACCCCTCCACTTT.

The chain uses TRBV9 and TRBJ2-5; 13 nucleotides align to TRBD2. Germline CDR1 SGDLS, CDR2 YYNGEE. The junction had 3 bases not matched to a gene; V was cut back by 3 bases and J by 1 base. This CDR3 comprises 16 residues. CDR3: CASSARLAGGQETQYF. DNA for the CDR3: TGTGCCAGCAGCGCAAGACTAGCGGGGGGCCAAGAGACCCAGTACTTC.

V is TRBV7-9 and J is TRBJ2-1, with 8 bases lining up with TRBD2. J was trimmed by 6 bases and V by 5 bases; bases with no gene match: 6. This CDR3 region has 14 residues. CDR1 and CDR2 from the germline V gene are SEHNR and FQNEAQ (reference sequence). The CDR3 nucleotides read TGTGCCAGCAGCCCCGGACTAGCTGCCAATGAGCAGTTCTTC. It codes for CASSPGLAANEQFF.

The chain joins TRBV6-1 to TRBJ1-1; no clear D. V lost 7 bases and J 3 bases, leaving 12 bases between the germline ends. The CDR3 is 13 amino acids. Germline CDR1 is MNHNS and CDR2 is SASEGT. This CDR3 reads CASNSNGDTEAFF. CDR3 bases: TGTGCCAGCAACTCCAACGGGGACACTGAAGCTTTCTTT.

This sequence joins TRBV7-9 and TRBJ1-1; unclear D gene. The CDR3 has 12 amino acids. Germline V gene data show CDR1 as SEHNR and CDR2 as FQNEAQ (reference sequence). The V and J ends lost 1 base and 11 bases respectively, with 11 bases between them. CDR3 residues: CASSLGESSAFF. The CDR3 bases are TGTGCCAGCAGCTTAGGTGAATCGAGCGCTTTCTTT.

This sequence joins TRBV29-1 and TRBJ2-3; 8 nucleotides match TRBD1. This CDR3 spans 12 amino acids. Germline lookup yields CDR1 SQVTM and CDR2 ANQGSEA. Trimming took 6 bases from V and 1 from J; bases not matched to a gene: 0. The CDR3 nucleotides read TGCAGCGTGGACAGGGGCACAGATACGCAGTATTTT. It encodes CSVDRGTDTQYF.

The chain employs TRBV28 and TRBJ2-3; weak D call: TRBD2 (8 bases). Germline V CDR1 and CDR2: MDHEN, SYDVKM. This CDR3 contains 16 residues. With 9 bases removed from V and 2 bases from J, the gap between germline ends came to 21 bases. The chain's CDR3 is CASTGERGGTTDTQYF. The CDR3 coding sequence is TGTGCCAGTACAGGGGAACGGGGGGGAACCACAGATACGCAGTATTTT.